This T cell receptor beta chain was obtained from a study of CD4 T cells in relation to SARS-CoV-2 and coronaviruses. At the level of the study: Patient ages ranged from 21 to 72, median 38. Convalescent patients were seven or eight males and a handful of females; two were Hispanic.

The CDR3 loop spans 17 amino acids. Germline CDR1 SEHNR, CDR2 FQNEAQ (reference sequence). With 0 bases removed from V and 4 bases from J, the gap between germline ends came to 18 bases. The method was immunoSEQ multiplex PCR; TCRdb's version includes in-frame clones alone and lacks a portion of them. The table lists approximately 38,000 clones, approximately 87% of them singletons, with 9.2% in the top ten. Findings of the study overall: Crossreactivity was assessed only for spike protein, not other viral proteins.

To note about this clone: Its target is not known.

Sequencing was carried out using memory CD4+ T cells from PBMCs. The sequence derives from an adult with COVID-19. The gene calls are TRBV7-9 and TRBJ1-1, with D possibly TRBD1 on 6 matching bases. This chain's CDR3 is CASSLAHGGLQTTEAFF. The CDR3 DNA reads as TGTGCCAGCAGCTTAGCGCACGGGGGCTTACAGACCACTGAAGCTTTCTTT.